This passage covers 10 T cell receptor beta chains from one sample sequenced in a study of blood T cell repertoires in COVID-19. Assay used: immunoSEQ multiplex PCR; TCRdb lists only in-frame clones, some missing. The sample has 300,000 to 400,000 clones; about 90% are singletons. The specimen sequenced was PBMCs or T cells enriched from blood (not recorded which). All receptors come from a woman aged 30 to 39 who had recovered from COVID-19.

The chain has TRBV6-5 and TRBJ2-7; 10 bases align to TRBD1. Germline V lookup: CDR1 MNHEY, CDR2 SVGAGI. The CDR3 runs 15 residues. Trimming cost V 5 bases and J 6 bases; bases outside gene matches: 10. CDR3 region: CASSQAGQGGFEQYF. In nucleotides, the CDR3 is TGTGCCAGCAGTCAGGCCGGACAGGGGGGCTTCGAGCAGTACTTC.

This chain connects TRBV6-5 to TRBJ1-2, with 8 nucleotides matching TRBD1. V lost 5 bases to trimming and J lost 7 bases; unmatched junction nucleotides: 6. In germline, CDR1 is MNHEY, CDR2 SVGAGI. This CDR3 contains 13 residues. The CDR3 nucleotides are TGTGCCAGCAGTCCACCAGGACAGGGTGGCTACACCTTC. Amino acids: CASSPPGQGGYTF.

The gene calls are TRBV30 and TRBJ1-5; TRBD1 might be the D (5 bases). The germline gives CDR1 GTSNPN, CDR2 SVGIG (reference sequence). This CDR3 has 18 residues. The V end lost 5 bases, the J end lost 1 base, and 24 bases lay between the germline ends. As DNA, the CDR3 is TGTGCCTGGGGTATCGGGGGTTACAGCTGGGGCAGCAATCAGCCCCAGCATTTT. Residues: CAWGIGGYSWGSNQPQHF.

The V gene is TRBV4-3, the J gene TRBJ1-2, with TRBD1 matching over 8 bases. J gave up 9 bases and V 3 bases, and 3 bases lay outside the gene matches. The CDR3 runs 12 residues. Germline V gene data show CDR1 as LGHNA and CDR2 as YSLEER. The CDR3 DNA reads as TGCGCCAGCAGCCATGGACAGGGTAGCTACACCTTC. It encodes CASSHGQGSYTF.

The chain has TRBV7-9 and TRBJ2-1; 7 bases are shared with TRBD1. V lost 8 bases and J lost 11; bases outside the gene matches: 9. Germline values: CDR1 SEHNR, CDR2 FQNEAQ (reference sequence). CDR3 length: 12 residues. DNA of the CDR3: TGTGCCAGCTCTTCGACAGGGCTTAAGCAGTTCTTC. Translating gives CASSSTGLKQFF.

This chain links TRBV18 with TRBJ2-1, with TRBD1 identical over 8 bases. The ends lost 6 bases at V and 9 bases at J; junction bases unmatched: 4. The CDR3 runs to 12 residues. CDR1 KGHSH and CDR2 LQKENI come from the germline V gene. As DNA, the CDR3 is TGTGCCAGCTCGGGGACAGGCGGTGAGCAGTTCTTC. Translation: CASSGTGGEQFF.

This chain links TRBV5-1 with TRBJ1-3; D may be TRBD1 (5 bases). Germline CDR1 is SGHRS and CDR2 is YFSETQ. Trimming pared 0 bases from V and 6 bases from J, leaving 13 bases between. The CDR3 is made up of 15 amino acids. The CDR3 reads CASSLVAGPLNTIYF. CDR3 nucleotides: TGCGCCAGCAGCTTGGTAGCGGGACCATTAAACACCATATATTTT.

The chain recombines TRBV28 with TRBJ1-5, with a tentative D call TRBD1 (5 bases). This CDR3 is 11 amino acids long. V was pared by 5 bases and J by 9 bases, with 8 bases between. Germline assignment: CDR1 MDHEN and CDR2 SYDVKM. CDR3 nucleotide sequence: TGTGCCAGCAGTCTCGGGGGGCCCCAGCATTTT. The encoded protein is CASSLGGPQHF.

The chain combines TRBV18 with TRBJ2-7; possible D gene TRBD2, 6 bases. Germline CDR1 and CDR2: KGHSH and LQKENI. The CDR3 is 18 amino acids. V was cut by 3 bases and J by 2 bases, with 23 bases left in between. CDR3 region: CASSPLTIMAGFPYEQYF. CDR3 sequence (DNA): TGTGCCAGCTCACCTCTGACCATTATGGCGGGGTTTCCCTACGAGCAGTACTTC.

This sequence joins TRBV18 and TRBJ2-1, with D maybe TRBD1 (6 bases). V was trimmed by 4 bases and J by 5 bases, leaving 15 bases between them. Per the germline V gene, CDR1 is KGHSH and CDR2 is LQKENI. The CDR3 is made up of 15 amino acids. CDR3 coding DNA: TGTGCCAGCTCACTCAAATGGGACACGAACAATGAGCAGTTCTTC. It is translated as CASSLKWDTNNEQFF. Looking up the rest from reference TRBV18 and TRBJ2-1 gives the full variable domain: NAGVMQNPRHLVRRRGQEARLRCSPMKGHSHVYWYRQLPEEGLKFMVYLQKENIIDESGMPKERFSAEFPKEGPSILRIQQVVRGDSAAYFCASSLKWDTNNEQFFGPGTRLTVL.